Following are 2 T cell receptor beta chains from one sample sequenced in a study of blood T cell repertoires in COVID-19. The protocol was immunoSEQ multiplex PCR, while the TCRdb copy is restricted to in-frame clones and leaves out a portion. The sample holds around 380,000 clones, about 87% seen once. Sequencing was done on a sample of PBMCs or T cells enriched from blood (not recorded which). All receptors come from a young man who had recovered from COVID-19.

V usage is TRBV6-6 and J usage is TRBJ1-2; TRBD1 is a possible D gene (6 bases). This CDR3 has 16 amino acids. Trimming stripped 7 bases from V and 0 bases from J, with 18 bases between. Germline lookup yields CDR1 MNHNY and CDR2 SVGAGI (reference sequence). CDR3 residues: CASIMGTGRTNYGYTF. CDR3 in DNA: TGTGCCAGCATAATGGGAACAGGGCGTACTAACTATGGCTACACCTTC.

J is TRBJ2-1 and V is TRBV27, with D maybe TRBD1 (6 bases). Germline V CDR1 and CDR2: MNHEY, SMNVEV (reference sequence). This CDR3 has 13 residues. Deletions cut 6 bases from V and 7 bases from J, with 13 bases between. The CDR3 region is CASSNRVWNEQFF. The CDR3 coding sequence is TGTGCCAGCAGCAACAGGGTTTGGAATGAGCAGTTCTTC.